This TCR beta chain was retrieved from a study of post-analysis software for immune sequencing data. Notes on this clonotype: Its antigen is unknown.

The junction had 8 bases not matched to a gene; V was cut back by 9 bases and J by 5 bases. CDR1 is SNHLY and CDR2 is FYNNEI in the germline V gene. This CDR3 is 14 amino acids long. Findings and limits, study-wide: Compared with controls, patients showed significantly lower normalized Chao1 diversity. Analysis by F measure revealed that same-batch samples clustered strongly together. TRBV segments more frequent in patients than in controls numbered a few and included TRBV5-6, TRBV5-1 and TRBV20-1.

TCR beta cDNA libraries included unique molecular identifiers. Input populations of roughly 0.9 to 10 million T cells gave rise to some 500,000 cDNA molecules. TCRdb reprocessed the PCR reads via MiXCR and lists one record per CDR3 protein. The profile shows about 540,000 distinct CDR3 sequences, approximately 31% of them singletons. The sequencing input was blood. This chain uses TRBV2 with TRBJ2-1; TRBD2 aligns across 9 bases. The receptor's source is a girl aged 2 to 17 with multiple sclerosis. CDR3 DNA: TGTGCCAGTAGAAGCGGGGGGCCCCACAATGAGCAGTTCTTC. This codes for CASRSGGPHNEQFF.